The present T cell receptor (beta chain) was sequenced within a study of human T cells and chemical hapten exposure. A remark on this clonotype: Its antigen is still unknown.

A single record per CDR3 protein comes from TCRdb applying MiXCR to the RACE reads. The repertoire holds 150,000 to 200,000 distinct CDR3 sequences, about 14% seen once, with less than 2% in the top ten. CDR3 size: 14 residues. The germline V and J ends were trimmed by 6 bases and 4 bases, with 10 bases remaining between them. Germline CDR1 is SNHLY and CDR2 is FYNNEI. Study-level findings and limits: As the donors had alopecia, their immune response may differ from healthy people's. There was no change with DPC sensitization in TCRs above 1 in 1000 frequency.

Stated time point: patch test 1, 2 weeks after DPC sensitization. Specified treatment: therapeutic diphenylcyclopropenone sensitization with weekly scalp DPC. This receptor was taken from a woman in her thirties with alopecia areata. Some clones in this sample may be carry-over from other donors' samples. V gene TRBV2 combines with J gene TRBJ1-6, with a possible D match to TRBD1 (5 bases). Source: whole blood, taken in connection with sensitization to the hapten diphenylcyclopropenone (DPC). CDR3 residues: CASRGQGYNSPLHF. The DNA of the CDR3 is TGTGCCAGCAGAGGTCAGGGTTATAATTCACCCCTCCACTTT.